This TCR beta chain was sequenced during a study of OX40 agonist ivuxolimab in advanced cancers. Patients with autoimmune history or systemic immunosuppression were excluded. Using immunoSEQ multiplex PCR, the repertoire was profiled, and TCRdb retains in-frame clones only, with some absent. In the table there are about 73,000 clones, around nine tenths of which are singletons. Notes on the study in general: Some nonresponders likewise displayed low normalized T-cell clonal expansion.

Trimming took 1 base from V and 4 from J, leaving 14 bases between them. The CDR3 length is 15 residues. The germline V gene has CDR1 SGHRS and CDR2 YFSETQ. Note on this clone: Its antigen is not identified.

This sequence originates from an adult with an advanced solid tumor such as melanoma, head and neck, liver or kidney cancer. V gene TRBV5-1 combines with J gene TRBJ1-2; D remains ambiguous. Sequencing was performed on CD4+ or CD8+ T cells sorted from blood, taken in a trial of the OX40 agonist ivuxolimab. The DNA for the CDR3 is TGCGCCAGCAGCTTGCATGCGGGGAGCACCTATGGCTACACCTTC. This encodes CASSLHAGSTYGYTF.